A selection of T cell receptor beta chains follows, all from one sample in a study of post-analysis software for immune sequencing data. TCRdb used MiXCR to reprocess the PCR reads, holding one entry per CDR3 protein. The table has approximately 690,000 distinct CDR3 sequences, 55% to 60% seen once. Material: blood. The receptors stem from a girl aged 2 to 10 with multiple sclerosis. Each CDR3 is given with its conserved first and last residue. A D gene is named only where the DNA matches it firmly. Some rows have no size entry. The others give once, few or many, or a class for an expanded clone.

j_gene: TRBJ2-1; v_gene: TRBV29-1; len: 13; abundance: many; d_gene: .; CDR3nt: TGCAGCGTTGTGGGTAGCTCCTACAATGAGCAGTTCTTC; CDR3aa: CSVVGSSYNEQFF
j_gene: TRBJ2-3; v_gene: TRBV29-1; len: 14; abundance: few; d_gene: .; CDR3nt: TGCAGCGTTTCCCAGAGGCCTAGCACAGATACGCAGTATTTT; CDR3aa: CSVSQRPSTDTQYF
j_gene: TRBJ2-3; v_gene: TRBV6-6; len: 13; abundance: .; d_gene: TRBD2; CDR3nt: TGTGCCAGCAGGTCTCGGGGGGAAGATACGCAGTATTTT; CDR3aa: CASRSRGEDTQYF
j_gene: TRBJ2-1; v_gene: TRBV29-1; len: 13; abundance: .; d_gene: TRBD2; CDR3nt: TGCAGCGCATCAGTGGGAGGGAGATATGAGCAGTTCTTC; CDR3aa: CSASVGGRYEQFF
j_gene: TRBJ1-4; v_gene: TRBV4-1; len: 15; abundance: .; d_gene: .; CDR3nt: TGCGCCAGCAGCCAAGAAAGTATGGACAGTGAAAAACTGTTTTTT; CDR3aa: CASSQESMDSEKLFF
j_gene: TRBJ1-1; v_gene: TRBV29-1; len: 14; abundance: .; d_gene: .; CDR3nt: TGCAGCGTTCCCAGGGCGGGGGAGAACACTGAAGCTTTCTTT; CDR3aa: CSVPRAGENTEAFF
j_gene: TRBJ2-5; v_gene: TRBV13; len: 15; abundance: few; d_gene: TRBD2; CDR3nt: TGTGCCAGCAGCTCGAGGACTAGCGGGGGACAGACCCAGTACTTC; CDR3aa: CASSSRTSGGQTQYF
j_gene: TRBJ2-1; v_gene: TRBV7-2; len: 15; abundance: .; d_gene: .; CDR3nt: TGTGCCAGCAGCTTAGCGGGGTCTACTTACAATGAGCAGTTCTTC; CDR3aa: CASSLAGSTYNEQFF
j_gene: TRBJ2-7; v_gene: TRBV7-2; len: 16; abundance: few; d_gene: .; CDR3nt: TGTGCCAGCAGCTTAGTGGGCAGGGTAGACTCCTACGAGCAGTACTTC; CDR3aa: CASSLVGRVDSYEQYF
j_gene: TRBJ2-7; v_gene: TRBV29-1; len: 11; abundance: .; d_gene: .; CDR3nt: TGCAGCGCGACAGGTTACTACGAGCAGTACTTC; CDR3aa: CSATGYYEQYF
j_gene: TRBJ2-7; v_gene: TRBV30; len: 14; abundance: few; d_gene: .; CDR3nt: TGTGCCTGGAGTGTAGGAAGGGGAACCCACGAGCAGTACTTC; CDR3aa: CAWSVGRGTHEQYF
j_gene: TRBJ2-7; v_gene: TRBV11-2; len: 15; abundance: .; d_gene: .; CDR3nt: TGTGCCAGCAGCACCTCTCTATGGGATACCCACGAGCAGTACTTC; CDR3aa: CASSTSLWDTHEQYF
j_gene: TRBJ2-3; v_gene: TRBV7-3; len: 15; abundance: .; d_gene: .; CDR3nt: TGTGCCAGCAGCCCCGGTGAAACCAGCACAGATACGCAGTATTTT; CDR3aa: CASSPGETSTDTQYF
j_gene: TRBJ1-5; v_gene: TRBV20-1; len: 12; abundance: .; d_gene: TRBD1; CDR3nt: TGCAGTGCTTCAGACAGGGATCAGCCCCAGCATTTT; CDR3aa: CSASDRDQPQHF
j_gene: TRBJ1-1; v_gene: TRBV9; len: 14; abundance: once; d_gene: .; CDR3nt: TGTGCCAGCAGCGTAGCTGGGGAGAACACTGAAGCTTTCTTT; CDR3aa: CASSVAGENTEAFF
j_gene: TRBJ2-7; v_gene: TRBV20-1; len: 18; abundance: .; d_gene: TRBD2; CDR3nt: TGCAGTGCGTATCCGGGACTAGCGGGAGGCTGGAGCTCCTACGAGCAGTACTTC; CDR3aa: CSAYPGLAGGWSSYEQYF
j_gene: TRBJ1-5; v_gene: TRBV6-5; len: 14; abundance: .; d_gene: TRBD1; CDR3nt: TGTGCCAGCAGTTACTTCAGGGGGGGTCAGCCCCAGCATTTT; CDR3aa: CASSYFRGGQPQHF
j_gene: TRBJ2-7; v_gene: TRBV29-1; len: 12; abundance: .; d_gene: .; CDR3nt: TGCAGCGCCGCAACGGGTCACTACGAGCAGTACTTC; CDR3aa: CSAATGHYEQYF
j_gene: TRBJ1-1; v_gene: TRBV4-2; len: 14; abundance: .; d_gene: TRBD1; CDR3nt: TGTGCCAGCAGCCAAGATATGCGGGACAGGGTGGCTTTCTTT; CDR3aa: CASSQDMRDRVAFF
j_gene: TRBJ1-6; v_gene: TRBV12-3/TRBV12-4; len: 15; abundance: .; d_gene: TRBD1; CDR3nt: TGTGCCAGCAGCCTCAGGACAGGAAAAAATTCACCCCTCCACTTT; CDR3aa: CASSLRTGKNSPLHF
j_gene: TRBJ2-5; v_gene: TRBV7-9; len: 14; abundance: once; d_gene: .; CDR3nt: TGTGCCAGCAGCTTATACAATAGCCGGGAGACCCAGTACTTC; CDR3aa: CASSLYNSRETQYF
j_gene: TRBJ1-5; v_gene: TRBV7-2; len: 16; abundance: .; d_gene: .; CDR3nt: TGTGCCAGCAGCGGACAGACAGGCCTTCCGAATCAGCCCCAGCATTTT; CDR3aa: CASSGQTGLPNQPQHF
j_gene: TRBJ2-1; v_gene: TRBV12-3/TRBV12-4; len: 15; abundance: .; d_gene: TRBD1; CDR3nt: TGTGCCCAATCCCCCCGGGACAGGGTCCACAATGAGCAGTTCTTC; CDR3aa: CAQSPRDRVHNEQFF
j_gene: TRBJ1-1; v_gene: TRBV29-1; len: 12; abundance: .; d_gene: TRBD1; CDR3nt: TGCAGCGTTCGGGACAGTGTCACTGAAGCTTTCTTT; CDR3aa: CSVRDSVTEAFF
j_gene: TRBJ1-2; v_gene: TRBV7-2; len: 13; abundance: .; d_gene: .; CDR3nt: TGTGCCAGCAGCTTAACCCGGCCAGATGGCTACACCTTC; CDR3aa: CASSLTRPDGYTF
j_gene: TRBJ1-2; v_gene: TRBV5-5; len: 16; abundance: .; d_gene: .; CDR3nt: TGTGCCAGCAGCTCAAGCTTCAGACAGGCACTTTATGGCTACACCTTC; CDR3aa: CASSSSFRQALYGYTF
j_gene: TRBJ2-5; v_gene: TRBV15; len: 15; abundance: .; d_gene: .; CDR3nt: TGTGCCACCAGCAGAAGAGACAGGAAGCAAGAGACCCGGTACTTC; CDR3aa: CATSRRDRKQETRYF
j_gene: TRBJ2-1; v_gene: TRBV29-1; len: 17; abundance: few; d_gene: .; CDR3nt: TGCAGCGTTGAAGATAAGAGGACACGGACGTTCTACAATGAGCAGTTCTTC; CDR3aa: CSVEDKRTRTFYNEQFF
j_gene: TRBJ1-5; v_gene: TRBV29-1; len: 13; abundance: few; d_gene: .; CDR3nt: TGCAGCGTCGCCGCCGCACAGGGCCAGCCCCAGCATTTT; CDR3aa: CSVAAAQGQPQHF
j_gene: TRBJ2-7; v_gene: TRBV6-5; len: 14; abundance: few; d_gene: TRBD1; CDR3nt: TGTGCCAGCAGCCGGACAGGGCTGGCCTACGAGCAGTACTTC; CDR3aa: CASSRTGLAYEQYF
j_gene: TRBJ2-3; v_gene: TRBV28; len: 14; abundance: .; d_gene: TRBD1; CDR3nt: TGTGCCAGCAGTTGGGACAGACGCACAGATACGCAGTATTTT; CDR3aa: CASSWDRRTDTQYF
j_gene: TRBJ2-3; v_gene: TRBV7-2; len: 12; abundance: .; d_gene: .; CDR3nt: TGTGCCAGCAGCTTAGAGCCCCCGGCGCAGTATTTT; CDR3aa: CASSLEPPAQYF
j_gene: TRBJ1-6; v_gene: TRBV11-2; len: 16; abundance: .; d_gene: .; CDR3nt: TGTGCCAGCAGCAGGCCACAGATTGCTTATAATTCACCCCTCCACTTT; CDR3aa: CASSRPQIAYNSPLHF
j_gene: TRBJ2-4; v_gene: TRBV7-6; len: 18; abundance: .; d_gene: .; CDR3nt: TGTGCCAGCAGCTTAGAGCCGCCGGGGACATTAGCCAAAAACATTCAGTACTTC; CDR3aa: CASSLEPPGTLAKNIQYF
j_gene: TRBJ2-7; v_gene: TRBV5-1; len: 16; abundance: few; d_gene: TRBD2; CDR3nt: TGCGCCAGCAGCTTAGACAGCGGGGGACTTAGCTACGAGCAGTACTTC; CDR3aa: CASSLDSGGLSYEQYF
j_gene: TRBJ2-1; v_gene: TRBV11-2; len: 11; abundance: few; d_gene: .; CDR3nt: TGTGCCAGCAGCTTAGTGGGGGTGGAGTTCTTC; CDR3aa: CASSLVGVEFF
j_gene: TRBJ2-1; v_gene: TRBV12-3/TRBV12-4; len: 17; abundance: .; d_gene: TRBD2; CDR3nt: TGTGCCAGCAGGGCGAGACTAGCGGGGGGTTTTGACAATGAGCAGTTCTTC; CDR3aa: CASRARLAGGFDNEQFF
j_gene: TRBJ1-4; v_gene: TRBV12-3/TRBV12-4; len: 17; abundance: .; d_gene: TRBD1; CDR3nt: TGTGCCAGCAGTCTTACAGGCCTCGGGACAGTTAATGAAAAACTGTTTTTT; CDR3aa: CASSLTGLGTVNEKLFF
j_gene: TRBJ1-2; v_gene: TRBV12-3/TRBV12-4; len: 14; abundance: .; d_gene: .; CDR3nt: TGTGCCAGCAGGCCCCTAGGTCGGCCCTATGGCTACACCTTC; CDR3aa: CASRPLGRPYGYTF
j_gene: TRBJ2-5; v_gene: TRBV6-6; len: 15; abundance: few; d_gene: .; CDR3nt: TGTGCCAGCAGTTACTCGACACGCAGGCAAGAGACCCAGTACTTC; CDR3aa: CASSYSTRRQETQYF
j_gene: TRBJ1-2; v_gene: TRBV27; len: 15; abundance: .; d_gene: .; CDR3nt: TGTGCCAGCAGCCCCGATCCCTCCACCTACTATGGCTACACCTTC; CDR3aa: CASSPDPSTYYGYTF
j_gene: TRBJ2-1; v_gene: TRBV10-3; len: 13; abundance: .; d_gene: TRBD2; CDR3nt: TGTGCCATCACTAGCGGGAGTTACAATGAGCAGTTCTTC; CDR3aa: CAITSGSYNEQFF
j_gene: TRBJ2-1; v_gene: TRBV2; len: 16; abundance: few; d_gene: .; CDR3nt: TGTGCCAGCAGCTTAAACCGGGACATGCCCTACAATGAGCAGTTCTTC; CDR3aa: CASSLNRDMPYNEQFF
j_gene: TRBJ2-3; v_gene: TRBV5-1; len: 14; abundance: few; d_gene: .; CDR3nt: TGCGCCAGCAGCTTTTTCTCTAGCACAGATATGCAGTATTTT; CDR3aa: CASSFFSSTDMQYF
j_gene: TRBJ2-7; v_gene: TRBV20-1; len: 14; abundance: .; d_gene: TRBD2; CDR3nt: TGCAGTGCTAACAGTCCCAGCGGGGCCTACGAGCAGTACTTC; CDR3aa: CSANSPSGAYEQYF
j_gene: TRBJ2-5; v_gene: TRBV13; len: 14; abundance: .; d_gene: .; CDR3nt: TGTGCCAGCAGTTCAGGGGGGGTTGCGGAGACCCAGTACTTC; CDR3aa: CASSSGGVAETQYF
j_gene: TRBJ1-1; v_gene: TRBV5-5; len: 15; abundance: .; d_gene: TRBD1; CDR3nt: TGTGCCAGCAGCTCTGGGACAGGGGGGTACACTGAAGCTTTCTTT; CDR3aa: CASSSGTGGYTEAFF
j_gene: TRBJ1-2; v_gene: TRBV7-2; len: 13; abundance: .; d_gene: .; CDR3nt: TGTGCCAGCAGCTTATCAGGGAACCATGGCTACACCTTC; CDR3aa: CASSLSGNHGYTF
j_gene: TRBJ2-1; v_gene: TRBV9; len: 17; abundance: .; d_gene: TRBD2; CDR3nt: TGTGCCAGCAGCGTAGGACCCGGACTAGCGGGAGACAATGAGCAGTTCTTC; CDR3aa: CASSVGPGLAGDNEQFF
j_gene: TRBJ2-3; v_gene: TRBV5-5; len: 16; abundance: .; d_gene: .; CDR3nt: TGTGCCAGCAGCTTGCGGGACCTGAGGAGCACAGATACGCAGTATTTT; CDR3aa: CASSLRDLRSTDTQYF
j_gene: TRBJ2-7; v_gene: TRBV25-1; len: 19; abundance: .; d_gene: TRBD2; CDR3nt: TGTGCCAGCAGTGCATCGTCGACTAGCGGGAGCCGTTGGCGGATCGAGCAGTACTTC; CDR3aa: CASSASSTSGSRWRIEQYF
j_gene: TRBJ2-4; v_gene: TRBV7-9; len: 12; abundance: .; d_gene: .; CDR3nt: TGTGCCAGCAGCCAGAATATTTTGTCGGCGTACTTC; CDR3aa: CASSQNILSAYF
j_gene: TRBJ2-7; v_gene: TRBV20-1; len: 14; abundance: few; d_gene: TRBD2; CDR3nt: TGCAGTGCTGTTCCGACTAGCGGGACCTACGAGCAGTACTTC; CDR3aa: CSAVPTSGTYEQYF
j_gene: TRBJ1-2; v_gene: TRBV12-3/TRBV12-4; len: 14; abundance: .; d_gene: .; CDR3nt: TGTGCCAGCAGGATACTTACAGGGCCCTATGGCTACACCTTC; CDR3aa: CASRILTGPYGYTF
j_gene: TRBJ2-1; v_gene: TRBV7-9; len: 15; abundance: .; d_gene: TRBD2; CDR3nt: TGTGCCAGCAACGGGCGGGGGAGCTCCTACAATGAGCAGTTCTTC; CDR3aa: CASNGRGSSYNEQFF
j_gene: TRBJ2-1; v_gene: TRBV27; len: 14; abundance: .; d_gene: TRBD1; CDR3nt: TGTGCCAGCAGTTTGGGGACAGGGTGGAATGAGCAGTTCTTC; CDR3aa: CASSLGTGWNEQFF
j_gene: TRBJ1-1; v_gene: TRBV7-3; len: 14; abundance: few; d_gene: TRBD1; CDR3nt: TGTGCCAGCAGCCCAGGGGACAGGGCCTCGGGGGCTTTCTTT; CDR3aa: CASSPGDRASGAFF
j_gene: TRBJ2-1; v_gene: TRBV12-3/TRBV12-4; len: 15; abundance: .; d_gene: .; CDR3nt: TGTGCCAGCAGTTTTTTGGGGGCCGGGTACAATGAGCAGTTCTTC; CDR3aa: CASSFLGAGYNEQFF
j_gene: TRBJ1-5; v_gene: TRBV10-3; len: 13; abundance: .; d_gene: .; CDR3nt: TGCGCCATCAGTGAACAGCTCAATCAGCCCCAGCATTTT; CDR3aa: CAISEQLNQPQHF
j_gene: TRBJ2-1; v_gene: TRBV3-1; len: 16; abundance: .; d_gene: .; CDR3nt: TGTGCCAGCAGCCAAGCACGGGGAACAGCCATCAATGAGCAGTTCTTC; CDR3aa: CASSQARGTAINEQFF